The 5 T cell receptor beta chains presented below share a single source sample, sequenced in a study of control samples from healthy donors and cancer patients. Assay: immunoSEQ multiplex PCR; the TCRdb copy retains only in-frame clones and omits some. The sample has 150,000 or so clones, 90% to 95% seen once; the top ten hold roughly 0.7%. Sequenced input: blood. The receptors were sampled from a woman in her 30s in good health.

The chain combines TRBV5-1 with TRBJ1-2; tentatively, D is TRBD1 (5 bases). Between the trimmed V and J ends, which lost 3 bases and 6 bases, there was a span of 12 bases. CDR1 is SGHRS and CDR2 is YFSETQ in the germline V gene. The CDR3 totals 13 residues. This chain's CDR3 is CASSSGQGHGYTF. In DNA form, the CDR3 reads TGCGCCAGCAGCTCAGGACAAGGTCATGGCTACACCTTC. The complete variable domain, with remaining parts taken from reference TRBV5-1 and TRBJ1-2, reads KAGVTQTPRYLIKTRGQQVTLSCSPISGHRSVSWYQQTPGQGLQFLFEYFSETQRNKGNFPGRFSGRQFSNSRSEMNVSTLELGDSALYLCASSSGQGHGYTFGSGTRLTVV.

The chain uses TRBV20-1 and TRBJ1-1, with D hard to call. V was clipped by 6 bases and J by 5 bases, with 7 bases between them. The CDR3 length is 10 residues. Germline V gene data show CDR1 as DFQATT and CDR2 as SNEGSKA (reference sequence). Here the CDR3 reads CSAPITEAFF. The CDR3 DNA sequence: TGCAGTGCCCCGATAACTGAAGCTTTCTTT.

The J gene is TRBJ2-5, the V gene TRBV5-4; TRBD2 aligns across 7 bases. J lost 3 bases, V lost 7 bases, and 3 bases had no gene match. Germline V gene data show CDR1 as SGHNT and CDR2 as YYREEE (reference sequence). This CDR3 is built from 12 residues. The CDR3 coding sequence is TGTGCCAGCCAGGCGGGAGAAGAGACCCAGTACTTC. The encoded protein is CASQAGEETQYF.

This chain links TRBV5-8 with TRBJ2-2, with 15 bases fitting TRBD2. Per the germline V gene, CDR1 is SGHTS and CDR2 is YDEGEE. CDR3 length: 16 amino acids. V was pared by 4 bases and J by 7 bases, with 5 bases of the junction left unmatched. The CDR3 region has the DNA TGTGCCAGCAGCAACGGACTAGCGGGAGGGGTCGGGGAGCTGTTTTTT. It yields the protein CASSNGLAGGVGELFF.

The gene calls are TRBV2 and TRBJ2-3, with TRBD2 identical over 9 bases. Trimming at V came to 2 bases and at J to 0 bases, leaving 12 bases not matched to a gene. Germline V lookup: CDR1 SNHLY, CDR2 FYNNEI. The CDR3 consists of 19 residues. The CDR3: CASSEPGGRARGSTDTQYF. The CDR3 DNA follows: TGTGCCAGCAGTGAACCTGGCGGGAGGGCCAGGGGGAGCACAGATACGCAGTATTTT.